This T cell receptor (beta chain) derives from a study of blood T cells in healthy people across ages. The authors ran a second PCR of about 6 to 11 cycles using a sample-barcoded 5' primer and a J-beta primer mix. Each CDR3 protein gets one entry after TCRdb re-called the 5' RACE reads with MiXCR. The sample contains hundreds of thousands of distinct CDR3 sequences, 45% to 50% of which appear only once. Germline loops: CDR1 MNHEY, CDR2 SVGEGT. The CDR3 runs to 19 residues. J was trimmed by 7 bases and V by 2 bases; bases with no gene match: 20. The sequence derives from a woman in her sixties or seventies in good health. Sequences were obtained from blood. The chain uses TRBV6-2 or TRBV6-3 and TRBJ2-1; TRBD2 aligns across 7 bases. The CDR3 reads CASSYAGWTGPSGYNEQFF. CDR3 coding DNA: TGTGCCAGCAGTTACGCGGGGTGGACGGGGCCTAGCGGTTATAATGAGCAGTTCTTC.